Presented here are 21 T cell receptor beta chains from one specimen sequenced in a study of T cell repertoires in cytomegalovirus infection. TCRdb reprocessed the reads with MiXCR, giving one entry per CDR3 protein. The table records around 330,000 distinct CDR3 sequences, 15% to 20% of them present only once. Input material: PBMCs. Receptor source: a human donor in good health (CMV status not recorded). Some clones in this sample may be carry-over from other donors' samples.

The genes are TRBV20-1 and TRBJ2-5; D could derive from TRBD1 or TRBD2 (6 bases each). The germline gives CDR1 DFQATT, CDR2 SNEGSKA (reference sequence). This CDR3 has 11 amino acids. The CDR3 DNA reads TGCAGCCTGGAAAGGGGGGCGACCCAGTACTTC. Translated: CSLERGATQYF.

This clonotype was detected ten times or more. The chain employs TRBV7-2 and TRBJ2-7; D may correspond to TRBD1 or TRBD2 (5 bases each). This CDR3 has 14 residues. V was clipped by 5 bases and J by 3 bases, with 14 bases between them. CDR1 and CDR2 from the germline V gene are SGHTA and FQGNSA. CDR3 loop: CASSPRVGVYEQYF. Written as DNA, the CDR3 is TGTGCCAGCAGCCCCCGGGTGGGGGTCTACGAGCAGTACTTC.

The chain is built from TRBV7-9 and TRBJ2-5; a weak D match, TRBD1 (6 bases). V lost 5 bases, J lost 4 bases, and 11 bases lay in between. CDR1 is SEHNR and CDR2 is FQNEAQ in the germline V gene (reference sequence). The CDR3 extends over 13 amino acids. The CDR3 nucleotides read TGTGCCAGCAGCCCTCAGGGGCCAGAGACCCAGTACTTC. It codes for CASSPQGPETQYF.

Comments on this clonotype: Possible read error: a much larger clone is one base away. The chain uses TRBV10-3 and TRBJ2-2; possible D gene TRBD1, 5 bases. The CDR3 is made up of 13 amino acids. Between the trimmed V and J ends, which lost 3 bases and 7 bases, there was a span of 9 bases. Per germline, CDR1 ENHRY and CDR2 SYGVKD. CDR3: CAISERQRGELFF. As DNA, the CDR3 is TGTGCCATCAGTGAACGACAGCGCGGGGAGCTGTTTTTT.

V is TRBV10-3 and J is TRBJ2-7; 8 nucleotides line up with TRBD1. The CDR3 length is 12 residues. Germline V gives CDR1 ENHRY, CDR2 SYGVKD. V dropped 6 bases and J dropped 7; count of bases not matched to a gene: 5. The CDR3 loop is CAISQGAVEQYF. The CDR3 nucleotides read TGTGCCATCAGCCAGGGGGCTGTTGAGCAGTACTTC.

This clonotype showed up just a few times. The gene calls are TRBV7-3 and TRBJ2-3; D is uncertain. The ends were cut back, 5 bases at V and 2 bases at J, with 8 bases in the middle. Germline CDR1 and CDR2: SGHTA and FQGTGA. CDR3 length: 13 amino acids. The DNA of the CDR3 is TGTGCCAGCAGCCCGACCTACACAGATACGCAGTATTTT. It is translated as CASSPTYTDTQYF.

The chain employs TRBV20-1 and TRBJ1-6, with unresolved D. Deletions cut 1 base from V and 14 bases from J, with 15 bases between. Germline V CDR1 and CDR2: DFQATT, SNEGSKA (reference sequence). The CDR3 loop spans 13 amino acids. CDR3 nucleotides: TGCAGTGCTAGAGTTACGGGATCTGGGGCCCTCCACTTT. Translated: CSARVTGSGALHF.

In its sample, this clonotype was seen many times. V usage is TRBV7-9 and J usage is TRBJ1-6, with no clear D. Germline V CDR1 and CDR2: SEHNR, FQNEAQ (reference sequence). This CDR3 is built from 13 residues. Deletions cut 1 base from V and 6 bases from J, with 4 bases between. The CDR3 bases are TGTGCCAGCAGCTTAGACACTAATTCACCCCTCCACTTT. Its protein is CASSLDTNSPLHF.

This rearrangement joins TRBV5-1 to TRBJ2-1; 7 bases agree with TRBD2. The ends lost 0 bases at V and 7 bases at J; junction bases unmatched: 7. This CDR3 contains 15 residues. Looked up from germline, CDR1 is SGHRS and CDR2 is YFSETQ. The CDR3 nucleotides read TGCGCCAGCAGCTTGGTTGTACTAGCGACGAATGAGCAGTTCTTC. Protein product: CASSLVVLATNEQFF.

This clonotype was seen a few times. This chain uses TRBV18 with TRBJ1-5, with no clear D. This CDR3 spans 13 amino acids. CDR1 KGHSH and CDR2 LQKENI come from the germline V gene. Trimming left V 4 bases short and J 3 bases short, with 7 bases between. The CDR3 spells CASSRIHNQPQHF. CDR3 coding DNA: TGTGCCAGCTCACGGATACACAATCAGCCCCAGCATTTT.

This clonotype was counted many times. The chain combines TRBV6-1 with TRBJ2-2; weak D call: TRBD1 (5 bases). V lost 4 bases, J lost 5 bases, and 11 bases lay in between. Germline V gene lookup returns CDR1 MNHNS and CDR2 SASEGT. The CDR3 is 14 amino acids. This chain's CDR3 is CASSAMTVTGELFF. The CDR3 region has the DNA TGTGCCAGCAGTGCAATGACAGTGACCGGGGAGCTGTTTTTT.

This clonotype showed up just a few times. The CDR3 is CASRDSYYEQYF. The CDR3 DNA reads TGCGCCAGCAGGGACTCCTACTACGAGCAGTACTTC. The rearrangement joins TRBV5-1 to TRBJ2-7; D possibly corresponds to TRBD2 (5 bases). Germline lookup yields CDR1 SGHRS and CDR2 YFSETQ. The CDR3 covers 12 residues. V was clipped by 5 bases and J by 3 bases, with 9 bases between them.

The rearrangement uses TRBV6-5 and TRBJ1-1; D gene ambiguous. This CDR3 spans 16 amino acids. V gave up 0 bases and J gave up 1 base, with 12 bases separating them. Germline CDR1 is MNHEY and CDR2 is SVGAGI. The CDR3 is CASSYSNPRPNTEAFF. As DNA, the CDR3 is TGTGCCAGCAGTTACTCGAACCCACGGCCGAACACTGAAGCTTTCTTT.

This clonotype came up a few times. The chain employs TRBV20-1 and TRBJ1-5; tentatively, D is TRBD1 (5 bases). Germline-derived CDR1 and CDR2 are DFQATT and SNEGSKA (reference sequence). V shed 6 bases and J shed 3 bases, with 18 bases lying between them. The CDR3 extends over 15 amino acids. CDR3 region: CSASTSGRNNQPQHF. Here the CDR3 DNA reads TGCAGTGCCTCAACTTCGGGACGGAACAATCAGCCCCAGCATTTT.

This clonotype showed up many times. This rearrangement joins TRBV7-2 to TRBJ1-5, with 7 bases matching TRBD1. V lost 8 bases to trimming and J lost 3 bases; unmatched junction nucleotides: 4. Looked up from germline, CDR1 is SGHTA and CDR2 is FQGNSA. This CDR3 spans 13 amino acids. CDR3 DNA sequence: TGTGCCAGCGGAGGGGGCGTCAATCAGCCCCAGCATTTT. It yields the protein CASGGGVNQPQHF.

This clonotype showed up many times. The chain links TRBV6-6 to TRBJ2-7; unclear D gene. Germline V gives CDR1 MNHNY, CDR2 SVGAGI (reference sequence). V lost 2 bases to trimming and J lost 2 bases, with 10 bases between them. The CDR3 sequence is 14 residues long. The CDR3 region is CASSYRRSAYEQYF. CDR3 nucleotides: TGTGCCAGCAGTTACCGACGGAGCGCCTACGAGCAGTACTTC.

The rearrangement uses TRBV10-3 and TRBJ1-6; 8 bases map to TRBD1. V lost 2 bases to trimming and J lost 5 bases; unmatched junction nucleotides: 5. The CDR3 contains 16 residues. Germline V gene lookup returns CDR1 ENHRY and CDR2 SYGVKD. The CDR3 protein is CAISEGQQGDNSPLHF. The DNA for the CDR3 is TGTGCCATCAGTGAGGGTCAACAGGGGGATAATTCACCCCTCCACTTT.

This clonotype was detected a few times. V is TRBV14 and J is TRBJ1-6; D not certain. With 4 bases removed from V and 7 bases from J, the gap between germline ends came to 23 bases. The CDR3 is 18 residues long. CDR1 and CDR2 from the germline V gene are SGHDN and FVKESK. The CDR3 reads CASSPRWGDENPNSPLHF. For the CDR3, the DNA is TGTGCCAGCAGCCCCAGGTGGGGAGATGAGAACCCAAATTCACCCCTCCACTTT.

J is TRBJ2-3 and V is TRBV4-1; D tentatively fits TRBD1 or TRBD2 (6 bases each). Looked up from germline, CDR1 is MGHRA and CDR2 is YSYEKL. This CDR3 is 14 amino acids long. V gave up 1 base and J gave up 6 bases, with 11 bases separating them. In nucleotides, the CDR3 is TGCGCCAGCAGCCAAGGGGGGGCCGGTGATACGCAGTATTTT. Amino acids: CASSQGGAGDTQYF.

The rearrangement joins TRBV28 to TRBJ1-2; D is possibly TRBD1 (6 bases). CDR1 and CDR2 (germline): MDHEN, SYDVKM. The V end was cut by 10 bases, the J end by 4 bases, with 16 bases between. This CDR3 has 13 amino acids. CDR3 nucleotides: TGTGCCACCCTATCGACAGGCCCCTATGGCTACACCTTC. It translates to CATLSTGPYGYTF.

This clonotype was seen many times. This chain uses TRBV6-1 with TRBJ1-2, with 10 bases fitting TRBD1. Trimming took 8 bases from V and 2 from J; bases not matched to a gene: 2. CDR1 MNHNS and CDR2 SASEGT come from the germline V gene. This CDR3 is 13 amino acids long. The CDR3 region is CASGQGENYGYTF. In DNA, the CDR3 is TGTGCCAGCGGACAGGGGGAGAACTATGGCTACACCTTC.